This T cell receptor (beta chain) originates from a study of blood T cell repertoires in COVID-19. Using immunoSEQ multiplex PCR, the repertoire was profiled, and TCRdb retains in-frame clones only, with some absent. The table has over 450,000 clones, roughly nine tenths seen once; the top ten hold about 0.91%. This clone was observed a few times. Trimming took off 1 base at V and 8 bases at J, with 11 bases between the two ends. The CDR3 totals 13 residues. The germline CDR1 and CDR2 sequences are SGHDN and FVKESK. The sequencing sample was made of peripheral blood. This TCR was sampled from a man between 18 and 29 years old with COVID-19, enrolled during active disease. The chain recombines TRBV14 with TRBJ1-2; D call uncertain. The CDR3 protein is CASSQGSVRGYTF. CDR3 DNA: TGTGCCAGCAGCCAAGGCTCCGTGCGAGGCTACACCTTC.